What follows are 24 T cell receptor beta chains derived from one specimen sequenced in a study of HIV-infected patients and healthy controls. Antiretroviral therapy had run roughly three months, about 14 weeks, before follow-up blood collection. The repertoire came from unfractionated whole blood and reflected all unsorted peripheral T cells. cDNA was made from about 500 ng RNA using alpha and beta constant primers. Separate chain-specific third strand synthesis with multiplexing indices produced the alpha and beta libraries. TCRdb itself ran the 5' RACE reads through MiXCR, one entry per CDR3 protein. The profile shows 14,000 or so distinct CDR3 sequences, around 12% of them singletons. Sequencing used blood, obtained during antiretroviral therapy. These receptors originate from an adult with HIV infection. The donor label of this sample is uncertain.

To note about this clonotype: A much bigger clone sits one base away, suggesting this may be a read error. The chain employs TRBV29-1 and TRBJ1-5; tentative D call: TRBD1 (6 bases). This CDR3 has 14 residues. The germline CDR1 and CDR2 sequences are SQVTM and ANQGSEA. The CDR3: CSVGEGGPNQPHHF. Here the CDR3 DNA reads TGCAGCGTTGGGGAAGGGGGGCCCAATCAGCCCCATCATTTT.

This clonotype was recorded many times. The CDR3 nucleotides read TGTGCCAGCAGTAGGACAGGGGGCTCAGTAGCGGGATTACCGGCCGGGGAGCTGTTTTTT. Its protein product is CASSRTGGSVAGLPAGELFF. V and J are TRBV6-6 and TRBJ2-2; 11 bases are a match to TRBD1. The CDR3 spans 20 residues. Unmatched junction bases numbered 20, after V lost 5 bases and J lost 6 bases. Germline CDR1 and CDR2: MNHNY and SVGAGI (reference sequence).

This clonotype occurred many times. The rearrangement uses TRBV7-9 and TRBJ2-4, with D maybe TRBD2 (5 bases). The CDR3 consists of 20 residues. V dropped 5 bases and J dropped 0 bases, with 26 bases sitting between them. CDR1 is SEHNR, CDR2 FQNEAQ, per germline (reference sequence). DNA for the CDR3: TGTGCCAGCAGCCCCAAATCCGGGATCTCGCCCTCTGGAGCCAAAAACATTCAGTACTTC. Translated: CASSPKSGISPSGAKNIQYF.

This clonotype has a handful of counts. The CDR3 DNA reads as TGTGCCAGTAGTATGATCCAGGGAAGAGACACCGGGGAGCTGTTTTTT. Its translation is CASSMIQGRDTGELFF. The chain joins TRBV19 to TRBJ2-2; D might be TRBD1 (5 bases). Germline V CDR1 and CDR2: LNHDA, SQIVND (reference sequence). Trimming took 3 bases from V and 3 from J, leaving 14 bases between them. This CDR3 contains 16 residues.

This clonotype has a count of ten or more. DNA of the CDR3: TGTGCTAGTGGTCCTCTCCAGCGGGAGTCCGGGGAGCTGTTTTTT. It is translated as CASGPLQRESGELFF. V is TRBV12-5 and J is TRBJ2-2; TRBD2 aligns across 8 bases. CDR1 is LGHNT and CDR2 is FRNRAP in the germline V gene. V dropped 5 bases and J dropped 6; count of bases not matched to a gene: 8. This CDR3 comprises 15 residues.

In its sample, this clonotype was seen once. With a much larger clone just one base away, this may be a read error. The chain has TRBV20-1 and TRBJ2-1; perhaps D is TRBD1 or TRBD2 (5 bases each). This CDR3 is built from 13 residues. The germline V gene has CDR1 DFQATT and CDR2 SNEGSKA (reference sequence). CDR3 amino acids: CSAAVGVYNKQFF. CDR3 coding DNA: TGCAGTGCTGCAGTGGGGGTCTACAATAAGCAGTTCTTC.

There are many counts of this clonotype. J is TRBJ2-7 and V is TRBV7-9; 8 bases fit TRBD1. In germline, CDR1 is SEHNR, CDR2 FQNEAQ (reference sequence). The CDR3 extends over 13 amino acids. The trim removed 6 bases at V and 5 bases at J, leaving 6 bases unmatched. The CDR3 nucleotides read TGTGCCAGCAGTCAAGCAGGGGGCAACGAGCAGTACTTC. This sequence encodes CASSQAGGNEQYF.

V gene TRBV25-1 combines with J gene TRBJ1-1, with D perhaps TRBD1 (5 bases). The CDR3 totals 14 residues. Trimming removed 3 bases from V and 1 base from J, with 9 bases in between. The germline V gene encodes CDR1 MGHDK and CDR2 SYGVNS. For the CDR3, the DNA is TGTGCCAGCAGTGACCGGGGCTGGAACACTGAAGCTTTCTTT. Protein product: CASSDRGWNTEAFF.

The CDR3 reads CSARGSGGQGETQYF. Written as DNA, the CDR3 is TGCAGTGCTAGGGGTAGCGGGGGCCAGGGGGAGACCCAGTACTTC. The V call is TRBV20-1, the J call TRBJ2-5, with TRBD2 identical over 9 bases. The ends lost 3 bases at V and 5 bases at J; junction bases unmatched: 10. CDR3 length: 15 residues. Germline V gene sequence: CDR1 DFQATT, CDR2 SNEGSKA (reference sequence).

This clonotype occurred many times. The chain couples TRBV21-1 to TRBJ2-7; the DNA was not used to check the table's D call, TRBD1. TRBV21-1 is flagged as a pseudogene. This CDR3 spans 12 amino acids. CDR3: CASSPGLAEQYF. In DNA form, the CDR3 reads TGTGCCAGCAGCCCAGGGTTGGCCGAGCAGTACTTC.

In this sample, this clonotype turned up many times. The rearrangement uses TRBV10-3 and TRBJ2-3; 14 positions match TRBD2. The ends lost 0 bases at V and 5 bases at J; junction bases unmatched: 7. The CDR3 has 18 amino acids. In germline, CDR1 is ENHRY, CDR2 SYGVKD. As DNA, the CDR3 is TGTGCCATCAGTGAGTCGACAGGGACTAGCGGGAGAGAAGATACGCAGTATTTT. It translates to CAISESTGTSGREDTQYF.

This clonotype was counted at least ten times. CDR3 sequence: CSVPSGGRETQYF. The CDR3 DNA follows: TGCAGCGTTCCCTCAGGGGGCCGAGAGACCCAGTACTTC. The gene calls are TRBV29-1 and TRBJ2-5; 8 nucleotides line up with TRBD1. Germline lookup yields CDR1 SQVTM and CDR2 ANQGSEA. The V segment lost 5 bases and the J segment 4 bases; nucleotides outside the gene matches: 6. The length of the CDR3 is 13 residues. Variable domain in full (rest from reference TRBV29-1 and TRBJ2-5): SAVISQKPSRDICQRGTSLTIQCQVDSQVTMMFWYRQQPGQSLTLIATANQGSEATYESGFVIDKFPISRPNLTFSTLTVSNMSPEDSSIYLCSVPSGGRETQYFGPGTRLLVL.

The chain carries TRBV28 and TRBJ2-5; D is perhaps TRBD2 (5 bases). Deletions cut 5 bases from V and 0 bases from J, with 10 bases between. Per the germline V gene, CDR1 is MDHEN and CDR2 is SYDVKM. The CDR3 has 14 amino acids. CDR3 coding DNA: TGTGCCAGCAGTCCCCCCGGGAACCAAGAGACCCAGTACTTC. It specifies CASSPPGNQETQYF.

The sample holds a few counts of this clonotype. The CDR3 bases are TGTGCCAGCAGCTTAAATCGGGCAGGGTTTGATACGCAGTATTTT. It codes for CASSLNRAGFDTQYF. The chain uses TRBV11-2 and TRBJ2-3; weak D call: TRBD1 (5 bases). Germline CDR1 and CDR2: SGHAT and FQNNGV. Trimming removed 2 bases from V and 6 bases from J, with 15 bases in between. The CDR3 runs 15 residues.

This clonotype occurred many times. The V and J genes are TRBV4-2 and TRBJ2-7; D perhaps matches TRBD2 (6 bases). Germline CDR1 is LGHNA and CDR2 is YNFKEQ. CDR3 length equals 15 residues. Trimming shortened V by 1 base and J by 3 bases, and 13 bases separated the two germline ends. The CDR3: CASSQGRGLGYEQYF. Written as DNA, the CDR3 is TGTGCCAGCAGCCAAGGGCGGGGCCTCGGCTACGAGCAGTACTTC.

The count of this clonotype is one. The chain employs TRBV5-1 and TRBJ2-5; D is perhaps TRBD1 (6 bases). The length of the CDR3 is 14 residues. V was cut by 4 bases and J by 7 bases, with 17 bases left in between. Germline loops: CDR1 SGHRS, CDR2 YFSETQ. CDR3 loop: CASSKDRWPATQYF. The CDR3 coding sequence is TGCGCCAGCAGCAAGGACAGATGGCCAGCGACCCAGTACTTC.

The chain couples TRBV14 to TRBJ2-1; 8 bases agree with TRBD1. V was clipped by 6 bases and J by 5 bases; unmatched bases: 9. The CDR3 sequence is 15 residues long. Germline V CDR1 and CDR2: SGHDN, FVKESK. DNA of the CDR3: TGTGCCAGCAGACCCTCAGGGGGCCGCCACAATGAGCAGTTCTTC. Protein: CASRPSGGRHNEQFF.

In its sample, this clonotype ranks as medium-sized. The chain combines TRBV7-2 with TRBJ2-7; D not certain. The CDR3 is 14 residues long. The V gene's germline CDR1 is SGHTA and CDR2 FQGNSA. V was pared by 0 bases and J by 5 bases, with 11 bases between. CDR3 sequence reads: CASSLASGDHEQYF. CDR3 DNA sequence: TGTGCCAGCAGCTTAGCGTCAGGTGACCACGAGCAGTACTTC.

The gene calls are TRBV13 and TRBJ1-1; D unclear. This CDR3 is built from 12 residues. V lost 2 bases and J lost 4, with 5 bases in between. CDR1 and CDR2 from the germline V gene are PRHDT and FYEKMQ (reference sequence). The CDR3 is CASSLNPTEAFF. CDR3 nucleotides: TGTGCCAGCAGCTTAAACCCCACTGAAGCTTTCTTT.

This clonotype showed up just a few times. This chain connects TRBV10-2 to TRBJ2-2; a possible D gene is TRBD2 (6 bases). Germline CDR1 is WSHSY and CDR2 is SAAADI. Deletions cut 8 bases from V and 2 bases from J, with 9 bases between. The CDR3 runs 13 residues. CDR3 region: CASLGGNTGELFF. The CDR3 nucleotides are TGCGCCAGCCTGGGAGGAAACACCGGGGAGCTGTTTTTT.

This clonotype was detected ten times or more. The chain has TRBV6-5 and TRBJ1-6; possible D gene TRBD1, 5 bases. Trimming removed 11 bases from V and 0 bases from J, with 8 bases in between. The CDR3 is made up of 13 amino acids. CDR1 MNHEY and CDR2 SVGAGI come from the germline V gene. CDR3 sequence (DNA): TGTGCCGCAGGGTACTCCTATAATTCACCCCTCCACTTT. It is translated as CAAGYSYNSPLHF.

This clonotype has a count of ten or more. This chain joins TRBV29-1 and TRBJ2-5; D not certain. The CDR3 runs to 11 residues. V was clipped by 4 bases and J by 5 bases, with 8 bases between them. Germline V gene lookup returns CDR1 SQVTM and CDR2 ANQGSEA. CDR3 in amino acids: CSVAASETQYF. The DNA of the CDR3 is TGCAGCGTTGCGGCGTCCGAGACCCAGTACTTC.

This clonotype was seen more than once but under ten times. V gene TRBV4-2 combines with J gene TRBJ2-1; unclear D gene. This CDR3 has 15 amino acids. Trimming took 0 bases from V and 4 from J, leaving 10 bases between them. The V gene's germline CDR1 is LGHNA and CDR2 YNFKEQ. This CDR3 reads CASSQDPSLYNEQFF. CDR3 in DNA: TGTGCCAGCAGCCAAGATCCTAGTTTATACAATGAGCAGTTCTTC.

There are many counts of this clonotype. The V and J genes are TRBV19 and TRBJ2-1; 13 positions match TRBD2. In germline, CDR1 is LNHDA, CDR2 SQIVND (reference sequence). After removal of 4 bases from V and 0 bases from J, the junction contained 12 bases not matched to a gene. This CDR3 spans 20 amino acids. The CDR3 loop is CASSTPGTSGMGTSYNEQFF. CDR3 nucleotide sequence: TGTGCCAGTAGTACCCCCGGGACTAGCGGGATGGGGACCTCCTACAATGAGCAGTTCTTC.